This T cell receptor beta chain was captured in a study of cytomegalovirus exposure and HLA in healthy donors. Study-wide results and caveats: In vitro, a few CMV-associated chains proved specific for CMV antigens. The classifier reportedly diagnosed cytomegalovirus status with high specificity and sensitivity. Cytomegalovirus association was listed for around 180 TCR beta chains.

Amplification used 60 Vbeta primers and 13 Jbeta primers. Using immunoSEQ multiplex PCR, the repertoire was profiled, and TCRdb retains in-frame clones only, with some absent. The sample shows fewer than 150,000 clones, roughly 80% of them seen only once. Per germline, CDR1 MNHEY and CDR2 SVGAGI. Trimming cost V 2 bases and J 0 bases, with 10 bases left between them. The CDR3 length is 15 residues. About this clone: Antigen specificity is unknown.

The chain is built from TRBV6-5 and TRBJ1-1; D not certain. The sequencing input was PBMCs. The TCR sequence derives from a woman aged 40 to 50 in good health and CMV-seropositive. The CDR3 here is CASSYRGLLNTEAFF. The CDR3, as DNA: TGTGCCAGCAGTTACCGCGGCCTACTGAACACTGAAGCTTTCTTT.